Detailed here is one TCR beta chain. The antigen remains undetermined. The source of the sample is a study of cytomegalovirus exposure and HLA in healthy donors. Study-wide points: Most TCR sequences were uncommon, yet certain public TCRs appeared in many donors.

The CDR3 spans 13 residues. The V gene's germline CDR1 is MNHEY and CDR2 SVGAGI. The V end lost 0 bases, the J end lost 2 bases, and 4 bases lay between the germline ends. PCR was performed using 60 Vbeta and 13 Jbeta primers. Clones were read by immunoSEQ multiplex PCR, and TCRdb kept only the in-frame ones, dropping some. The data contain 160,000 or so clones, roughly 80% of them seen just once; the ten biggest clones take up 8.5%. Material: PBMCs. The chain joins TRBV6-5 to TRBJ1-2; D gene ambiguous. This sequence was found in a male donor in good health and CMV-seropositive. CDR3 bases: TGTGCCAGCAGTTACTCGGAGAACTATGGCTACACCTTC. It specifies CASSYSENYGYTF.